The clone carrying this T cell receptor (beta chain) was seen ten or more times. Its antigen is unidentified. The CDR3 length is 15 residues. J lost 0 bases, V lost 8 bases, and 9 bases had no gene match. CDR1 is MDHEN and CDR2 is SYDVKM in the germline V gene. As for time point: sample taken at primary tumor resection. Sequencing was performed on whole RNA extracted from tumor and nontumor lung tissue, or from frozen PBMC, and the material was left unsorted. The sample originates from a study of spatial heterogeneity in lung cancer. Overall study results and limits: Higher tumor mutation counts went along with higher counts of expanded intratumoral alpha and beta TCRs. Expanded TCRs classified as ubiquitous or regional were counted, and these counts tracked ubiquitous and regional nonsynonymous mutations, respectively.

Each molecule of TCR cDNA was tagged with one unique molecular identifier. TCRdb re-called the 5' RACE reads with MiXCR, one entry per CDR3 protein. This table has some 97,000 distinct CDR3 sequences, approximately 4.4% appearing once. Source: lung tumor tissue, taken at surgery. The chain is built from TRBV28 and TRBJ1-1, with 7 positions matching TRBD1. The receptor's source is a male donor with early-stage non-small cell lung cancer. CDR3 sequence: CASGPMGQMNTEAFF. In DNA, the CDR3 is TGTGCCAGCGGACCTATGGGACAGATGAACACTGAAGCTTTCTTT. Complete variable domain (other parts from reference TRBV28 and TRBJ1-1): DVKVTQSSRYLVKRTGEKVFLECVQDMDHENMFWYRQDPGLGLRLIYFSYDVKMKEKGDIPEGYSVSREKKERFSLILESASTNQTSMYLCASGPMGQMNTEAFFGQGTRLTVV.